One sample yielded the 13 T cell receptor beta chains listed below, sequenced in a study of blood T cell repertoires in COVID-19. Here immunoSEQ multiplex PCR was the method, and the copy in TCRdb shows in-frame clones only, minus some. The table lists around 360,000 clones, roughly 87% of them singletons. Sequencing input: PBMCs or T cells enriched from blood (not recorded which). The receptor source for this set is a woman aged 25-40 years who had recovered from COVID-19.

The chain couples TRBV10-3 to TRBJ2-7, with 7 bases matching TRBD1. Per the germline V gene, CDR1 is ENHRY and CDR2 is SYGVKD. J gave up 0 bases and V 3 bases, and 11 bases lay outside the gene matches. The CDR3 has 17 amino acids. In DNA, the CDR3 is TGTGCCATCAGTGACCAGGGGACAGTCCGGGCCTCCTACGAGCAGTACTTC. Translated, it gives CAISDQGTVRASYEQYF.

This chain joins TRBV7-3 and TRBJ2-1, with a weak D call TRBD2 (5 bases). The CDR3 spans 13 residues. V shed 3 bases and J shed 4 bases, with 7 bases lying between them. Germline lookup yields CDR1 SGHTA and CDR2 FQGTGA. The CDR3 bases are TGTGCCAGCAGCTTGGGGAGATACAATGAGCAGTTCTTC. Protein sequence: CASSLGRYNEQFF.

The chain joins TRBV19 to TRBJ1-5; D gene unclear. Per germline, CDR1 LNHDA and CDR2 SQIVND (reference sequence). The CDR3 consists of 16 residues. Trimming stripped 5 bases from V and 0 bases from J, with 14 bases between. The CDR3 spells CASSFSPADSNQPQHF. CDR3 DNA: TGTGCCAGTAGTTTCTCCCCTGCGGATAGCAATCAGCCCCAGCATTTT.

The J gene is TRBJ2-1, the V gene TRBV29-1, with no clear D. Per germline, CDR1 SQVTM and CDR2 ANQGSEA. V was trimmed by 4 bases and J by 3 bases, leaving 7 bases between them. CDR3 length: 12 residues. CDR3 region: CSVGVYYNEQFF. The CDR3, as DNA: TGCAGCGTTGGAGTCTACTACAATGAGCAGTTCTTC.

The chain employs TRBV12-5 and TRBJ2-7, with 7 bases matching TRBD1. This CDR3 is built from 15 residues. Germline loops: CDR1 LGHNT, CDR2 FRNRAP. The junction had 6 bases not matched to a gene; V was cut back by 0 bases and J by 4 bases. CDR3 nucleotide sequence: TGTGCTAGTGGTTTGGTAGGTACAGGGGAGTACGAGCAGTACTTC. Translation gives CASGLVGTGEYEQYF.

The chain employs TRBV7-9 and TRBJ2-1; TRBD2 aligns across 9 bases. The CDR3 runs 12 residues. CDR1 and CDR2 from the germline V gene are SEHNR and FQNEAQ (reference sequence). Losses at the gene ends were 1 base for V and 12 bases for J; bases not matched to a gene: 1. The CDR3 DNA reads TGTGCCAGCAGCTTAGGTAGCGGGGGGCAGTTCTTC. Translating gives CASSLGSGGQFF.

This sequence joins TRBV9 and TRBJ1-2; D unresolved. Trimming shortened V by 4 bases and J by 8 bases, and 21 bases separated the two germline ends. The CDR3 covers 15 residues. Germline V gene lookup returns CDR1 SGDLS and CDR2 YYNGEE. The DNA for the CDR3 is TGTGCCAGCAGCCCTTCCCGCGGGCTTCCGTGGGGCTACACCTTC. Residues: CASSPSRGLPWGYTF.

V usage is TRBV5-1 and J usage is TRBJ1-2; D not certain. The CDR3 has 13 residues. V lost 0 bases, J lost 8 bases, and 11 bases lay in between. CDR1 SGHRS and CDR2 YFSETQ come from the germline V gene. CDR3 nucleotide sequence: TGCGCCAGCAGCTTGGGTGGGTCGCGGGGCTACACCTTC. Translated, it gives CASSLGGSRGYTF. Supplemented by reference TRBV5-1 and TRBJ1-2, the full variable domain reads KAGVTQTPRYLIKTRGQQVTLSCSPISGHRSVSWYQQTPGQGLQFLFEYFSETQRNKGNFPGRFSGRQFSNSRSEMNVSTLELGDSALYLCASSLGGSRGYTFGSGTRLTVV.

The chain couples TRBV5-1 to TRBJ2-2; tentatively, D is TRBD1 (5 bases). Trimming took 3 bases from V and 2 from J, leaving 11 bases between them. This CDR3 comprises 15 residues. Per the germline V gene, CDR1 is SGHRS and CDR2 is YFSETQ. CDR3 region: CASSYLDRNTGELFF. The CDR3 DNA reads TGCGCCAGCAGCTACCTAGACAGAAACACCGGGGAGCTGTTTTTT. Full variable domain (missing parts from reference TRBV5-1 and TRBJ2-2): KAGVTQTPRYLIKTRGQQVTLSCSPISGHRSVSWYQQTPGQGLQFLFEYFSETQRNKGNFPGRFSGRQFSNSRSEMNVSTLELGDSALYLCASSYLDRNTGELFFGEGSRLTVL.

The V call is TRBV3-1 (or the pseudogene TRBV3-2), the J call TRBJ1-5; 7 bases match TRBD1. The CDR3 sequence is 16 residues long. V trimming: 0 bases; J trimming: 7 bases; junction bases outside the gene matches: 9. Per germline, CDR1 LGHDT and CDR2 YNNKEL (reference sequence). DNA for the CDR3: TGTGCCAGCAGCCAAGACGGGCCAGGGGGAGGCCAGCCCCAGCATTTT. Its translation is CASSQDGPGGGQPQHF.

The rearrangement links TRBV28 to TRBJ2-2; D is possibly TRBD2 (5 bases). The CDR3 is made up of 12 amino acids. Trimming pared 8 bases from V and 5 bases from J, leaving 9 bases between. Germline CDR1 is MDHEN and CDR2 is SYDVKM. The DNA of the CDR3 is TGTGCCAGCTTTCAGCGGACCGGGGAGCTGTTTTTT. Encoded protein: CASFQRTGELFF. Together with reference TRBV28 and TRBJ2-2, the CDR3 gives the full variable domain: DVKVTQSSRYLVKRTGEKVFLECVQDMDHENMFWYRQDPGLGLRLIYFSYDVKMKEKGDIPEGYSVSREKKERFSLILESASTNQTSMYLCASFQRTGELFFGEGSRLTVL.

V and J are TRBV11-2 and TRBJ2-1; D is undetermined. The germline CDR1 and CDR2 sequences are SGHAT and FQNNGV. The CDR3 totals 12 residues. V was trimmed by 5 bases and J by 6 bases, leaving 8 bases between them. CDR3 nucleotide sequence: TGTGCCAGCAGCGCCTCCAGCAATGAGCAGTTCTTC. Translated, it gives CASSASSNEQFF.

Of note for this clone: Germline is not matched at one junction end, which may reflect a read error. This rearrangement joins TRBV7-7 to TRBJ2-2; D perhaps matches TRBD2 (7 bases). The CDR3 runs to 15 residues. Germline V gene lookup returns CDR1 SSHAT and CDR2 FNYEAQ (reference sequence). CDR3 nucleotides: TGTGCTAGCAGATGGGACACCGGGGGGACCGGGGAGCTGTTTTTT. Translated, it gives CASRWDTGGTGELFF.